The entry below describes one T cell receptor beta chain. Its antigen is undetermined. A J-beta primer mix and a sample-barcoded 5' primer were used in a second PCR of roughly 6 to 12 cycles. Every cDNA was tagged by a template-switch adaptor with 12 random nucleotides. One entry per CDR3 protein results from TCRdb running MiXCR on the 5' RACE reads. This repertoire shows over 950,000 distinct CDR3 sequences, 30% to 40% found once; its top ten account for roughly 13%. The sample belongs to a study of blood T cells in healthy people across ages. Study findings and constraints: In older individuals, TCR beta diversity per million T cells was lower, falling roughly linearly with age.

CDR1 and CDR2 from the germline V gene are SQVTM and ANQGSEA. The CDR3 spans 17 residues. With V trimmed by 4 bases and J by 3 bases, 15 bases remained unmatched. Material for sequencing was blood. The TCR was taken from a man between 18 and 35 years old in good health. The genes are TRBV29-1 and TRBJ2-4; 7 positions match TRBD1. The CDR3 sequence is CSVGTPFKSGGKNIQYF. Here the CDR3 DNA reads TGCAGCGTTGGGACCCCTTTTAAGTCAGGGGGCAAAAACATTCAGTACTTC.